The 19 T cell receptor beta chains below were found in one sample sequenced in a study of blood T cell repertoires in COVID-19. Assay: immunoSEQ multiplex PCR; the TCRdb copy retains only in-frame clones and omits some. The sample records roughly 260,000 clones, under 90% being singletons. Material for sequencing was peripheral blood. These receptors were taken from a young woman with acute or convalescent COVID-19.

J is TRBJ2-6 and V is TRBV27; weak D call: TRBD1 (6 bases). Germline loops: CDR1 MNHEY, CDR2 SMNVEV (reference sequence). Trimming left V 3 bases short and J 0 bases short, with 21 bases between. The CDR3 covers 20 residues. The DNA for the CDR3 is TGTGCCAGCAGTTTCAGGGGCCACCTCTATCCTGTCTCTGGGGCCAACGTCCTGACTTTC. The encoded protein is CASSFRGHLYPVSGANVLTF. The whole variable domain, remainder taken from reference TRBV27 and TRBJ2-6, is EAQVTQNPRYLITVTGKKLTVTCSQNMNHEYMSWYRQDPGLGLRQIYYSMNVEVTDKGDVPEGYKVSRKEKRNFPLILESPSPNQTSLYFCASSFRGHLYPVSGANVLTFGAGSRLTVL.

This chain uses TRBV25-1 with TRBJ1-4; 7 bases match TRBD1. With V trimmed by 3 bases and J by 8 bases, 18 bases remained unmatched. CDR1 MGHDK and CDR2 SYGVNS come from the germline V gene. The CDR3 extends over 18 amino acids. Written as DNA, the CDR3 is TGTGCCAGCAGTGACAATTCAGGGGGTTGGGGGCCCGGAGAAAAACTGTTTTTT. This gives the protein CASSDNSGGWGPGEKLFF.

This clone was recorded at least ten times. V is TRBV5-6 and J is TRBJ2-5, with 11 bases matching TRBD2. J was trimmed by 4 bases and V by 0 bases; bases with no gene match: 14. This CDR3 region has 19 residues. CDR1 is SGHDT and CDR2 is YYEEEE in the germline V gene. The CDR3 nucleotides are TGTGCCAGCAGCTTGGGCACTAGCGGGAGCCCCCTTACGCGAGAGACCCAGTACTTC. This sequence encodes CASSLGTSGSPLTRETQYF.

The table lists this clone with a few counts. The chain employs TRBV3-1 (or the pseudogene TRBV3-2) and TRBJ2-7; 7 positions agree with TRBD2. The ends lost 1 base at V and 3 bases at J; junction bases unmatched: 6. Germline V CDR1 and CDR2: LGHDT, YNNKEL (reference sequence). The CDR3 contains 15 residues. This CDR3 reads CASSQGLAGIYEQYF. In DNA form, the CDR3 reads TGTGCCAGCAGCCAAGGACTAGCCGGCATCTACGAGCAGTACTTC.

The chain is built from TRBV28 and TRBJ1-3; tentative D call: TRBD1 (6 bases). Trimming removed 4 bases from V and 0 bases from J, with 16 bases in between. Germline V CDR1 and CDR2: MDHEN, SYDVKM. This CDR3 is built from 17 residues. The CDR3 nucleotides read TGTGCCAGCAGTTCCCTAGTCAGGGGTAGCTCTGGAAACACCATATATTTT. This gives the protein CASSSLVRGSSGNTIYF.

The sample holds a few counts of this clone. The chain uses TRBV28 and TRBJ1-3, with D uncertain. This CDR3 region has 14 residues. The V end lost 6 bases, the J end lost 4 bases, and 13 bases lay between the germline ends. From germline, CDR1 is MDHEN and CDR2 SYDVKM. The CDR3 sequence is CASSSPGYGNTIYF. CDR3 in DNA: TGTGCCAGCAGCTCTCCGGGGTACGGAAACACCATATATTTT. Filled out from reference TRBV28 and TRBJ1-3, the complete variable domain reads DVKVTQSSRYLVKRTGEKVFLECVQDMDHENMFWYRQDPGLGLRLIYFSYDVKMKEKGDIPEGYSVSREKKERFSLILESASTNQTSMYLCASSSPGYGNTIYFGEGSWLTVV.

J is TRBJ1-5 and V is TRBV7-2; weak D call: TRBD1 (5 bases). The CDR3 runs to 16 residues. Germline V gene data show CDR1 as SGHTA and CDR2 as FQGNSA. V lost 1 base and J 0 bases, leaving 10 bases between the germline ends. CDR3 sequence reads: CASSLVGGNSNQPQHF. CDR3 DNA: TGTGCCAGCAGCTTAGTGGGGGGGAATAGCAATCAGCCCCAGCATTTT.

The DNA of the CDR3 is TGCGCCAGCAGCCCGGGACTGACCCAAGAGACCCAGTACTTC. Translated: CASSPGLTQETQYF. The rearrangement joins TRBV5-1 to TRBJ2-5; possible D gene TRBD2, 6 bases. Germline lookup yields CDR1 SGHRS and CDR2 YFSETQ. V lost 4 bases, J lost 1 base, and 11 bases lay in between. This CDR3 has 14 amino acids.

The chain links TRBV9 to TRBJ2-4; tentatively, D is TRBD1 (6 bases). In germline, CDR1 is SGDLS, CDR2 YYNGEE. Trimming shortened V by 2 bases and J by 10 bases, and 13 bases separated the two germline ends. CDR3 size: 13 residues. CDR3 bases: TGTGCCAGCAGCGTGGGCCGCCAGGGGATTCAGTACTTC. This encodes CASSVGRQGIQYF.

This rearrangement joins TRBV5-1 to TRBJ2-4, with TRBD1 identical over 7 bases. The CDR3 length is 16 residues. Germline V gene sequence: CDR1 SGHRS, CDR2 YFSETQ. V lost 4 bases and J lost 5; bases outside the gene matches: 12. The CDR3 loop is CASSHQVGQGENIQYF. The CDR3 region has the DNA TGCGCCAGCAGCCACCAAGTGGGGCAGGGGGAAAACATTCAGTACTTC.

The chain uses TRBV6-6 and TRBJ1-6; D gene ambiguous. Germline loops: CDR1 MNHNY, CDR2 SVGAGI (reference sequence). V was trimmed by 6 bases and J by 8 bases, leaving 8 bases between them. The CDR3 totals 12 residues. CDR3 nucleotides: TGTGCCAGCAGCCAGTTGGATTCACCCCTCCACTTT. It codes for CASSQLDSPLHF.

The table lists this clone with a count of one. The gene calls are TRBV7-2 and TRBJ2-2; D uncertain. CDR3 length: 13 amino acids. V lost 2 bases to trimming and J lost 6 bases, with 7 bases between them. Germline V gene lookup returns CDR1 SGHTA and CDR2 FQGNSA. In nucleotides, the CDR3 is TGTGCCAGCAGCTTACAAGTAGCCGGGGAGCTGTTTTTT. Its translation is CASSLQVAGELFF.

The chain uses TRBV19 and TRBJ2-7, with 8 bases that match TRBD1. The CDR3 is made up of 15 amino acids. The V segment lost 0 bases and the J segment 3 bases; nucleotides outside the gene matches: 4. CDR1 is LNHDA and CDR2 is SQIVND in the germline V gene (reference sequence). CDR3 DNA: TGTGCCAGTAGTATAGACCGCGGGACAGGCTACGAGCAGTACTTC. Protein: CASSIDRGTGYEQYF.

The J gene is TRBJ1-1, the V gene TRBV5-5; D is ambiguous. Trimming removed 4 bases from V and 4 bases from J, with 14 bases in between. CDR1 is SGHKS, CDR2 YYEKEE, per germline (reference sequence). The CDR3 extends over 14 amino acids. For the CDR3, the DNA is TGTGCCAGCAGCCCCCCTGCCCATAGCACTGAAGCTTTCTTT. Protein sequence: CASSPPAHSTEAFF.

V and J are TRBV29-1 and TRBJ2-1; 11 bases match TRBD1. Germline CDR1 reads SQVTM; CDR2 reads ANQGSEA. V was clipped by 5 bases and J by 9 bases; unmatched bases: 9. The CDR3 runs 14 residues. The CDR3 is CSVLGGDRGTEQFF. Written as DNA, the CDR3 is TGCAGCGTTCTGGGAGGGGACAGGGGGACTGAGCAGTTCTTC.

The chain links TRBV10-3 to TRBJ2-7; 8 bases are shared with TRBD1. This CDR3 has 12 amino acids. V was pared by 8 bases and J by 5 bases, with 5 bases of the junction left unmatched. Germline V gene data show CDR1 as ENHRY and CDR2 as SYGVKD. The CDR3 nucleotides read TGTGCCATCGGGCAGGGGGCCGACGAGCAGTACTTC. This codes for CAIGQGADEQYF.

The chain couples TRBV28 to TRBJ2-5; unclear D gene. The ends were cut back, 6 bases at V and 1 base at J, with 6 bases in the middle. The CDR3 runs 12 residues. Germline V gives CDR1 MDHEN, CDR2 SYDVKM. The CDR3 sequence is CASRQSQETQYF. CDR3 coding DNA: TGTGCCAGCAGACAGTCCCAAGAGACCCAGTACTTC.

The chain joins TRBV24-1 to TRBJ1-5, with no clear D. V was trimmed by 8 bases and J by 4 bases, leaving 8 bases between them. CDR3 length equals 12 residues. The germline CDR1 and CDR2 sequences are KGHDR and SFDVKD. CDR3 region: CATIGRNQPQHF. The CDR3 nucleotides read TGTGCCACCATTGGCAGGAATCAGCCCCAGCATTTT.

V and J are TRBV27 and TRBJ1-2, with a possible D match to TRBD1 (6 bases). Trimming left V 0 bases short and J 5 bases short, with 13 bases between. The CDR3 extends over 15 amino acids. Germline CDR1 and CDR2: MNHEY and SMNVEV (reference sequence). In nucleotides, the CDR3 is TGTGCCAGCAGTTTATCCCTCGGACAGATTTATGGCTACACCTTC. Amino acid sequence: CASSLSLGQIYGYTF.